This T cell receptor (beta chain) was recovered during a study of cytomegalovirus exposure and HLA in healthy donors. Study-level points and caveats: In vitro checks showed that a few CMV-associated chains really do target CMV antigens.

Germline CDR1 reads LNHDA; CDR2 reads SQIVND (reference sequence). The CDR3 length is 12 residues. The J segment lost 5 bases and the V segment lost 5 bases, leaving 1 base of the junction unmatched. PCR primers comprised 60 Vbeta and 13 Jbeta primers. Generated by immunoSEQ multiplex PCR, the TCRdb table keeps only in-frame clones and is missing some. The sample holds over 100,000 clones; approximately 9% are singletons and the top ten take around 7%. In its sample, this clone was seen a few times. The antigen remains unidentified. Material for sequencing was PBMCs. This TCR came from a woman in her thirties or forties in good health and CMV-seropositive. The rearrangement links TRBV19 to TRBJ1-2; 8 bases are shared with TRBD1. CDR3 loop: CASSGQGYGYTF. Written as DNA, the CDR3 is TGTGCCAGTAGTGGACAGGGTTATGGCTACACCTTC. Complete variable domain (other parts from reference TRBV19 and TRBJ1-2): DGGITQSPKYLFRKEGQNVTLSCEQNLNHDAMYWYRQDPGQGLRLIYYSQIVNDFQKGDIAEGYSVSREKKESFPLTVTSAQKNPTAFYLCASSGQGYGYTFGSGTRLTVV.